Sequencing of this T cell receptor (beta chain) was carried out in a study of T-cell memory formation after mild COVID-19. To note about this clonotype: Its specificity is unknown.

Notes on the study in general: Second-wave clones reaching peak frequency on day 37 lacked confirmed SARS-CoV-2 specificity. The pre-infection memory compartment contained some responding clones, suggesting cross-reactive memory joined. Among CD4+ contracting clones, most were CM and EM, and CD8+ ones EMRA. Balance between CD4 and CD8 was seen in clones contracting day 15 to 85, and a CD4+ lean was seen in later expanders.

A single record per CDR3 protein comes from TCRdb applying MiXCR to the 5' RACE reads. The sample yields 300,000 to 400,000 distinct CDR3 sequences, roughly an eighth seen once. The source of this sequence is a young man who had mild COVID-19 (a few samples of this study predate the infection). Cell type and time point are not known. The sample was PBMCs or a T cell subset sorted from them (not recorded which).

DNA for the CDR3: TGTGCCAGCAGCTTAGAAATGATTGATACTAATGAAAAACTGTTTTTT. Translation: CASSLEMIDTNEKLFF. V is TRBV7-9 and J is TRBJ1-4; D remains ambiguous. V was cut by 1 base and J by 2 bases, with 11 bases left in between. The CDR3 length is 16 residues. Germline V lookup: CDR1 SEHNR, CDR2 FQNEAQ (reference sequence).